This TCR beta chain was sequenced in a study of shared clonotypes between healthy human individuals. About the research overall: The study drew on a couple of women and three men aged 18 to 49 as donors.

Method: immunoSEQ multiplex PCR; TCRdb's copy keeps in-frame clones and lacks some. The data hold millions of clones, with approximately 92% observed a single time. About this clone: The antigen is undetermined.

Study results and limitations: Non-shared clonotypes had lower generation probabilities than those shared by all four donors.

With 4 bases removed from V and 7 bases from J, the gap between germline ends came to 15 bases. Germline lookup yields CDR1 SGHRS and CDR2 YFSETQ. This CDR3 comprises 15 residues. The chain uses TRBV5-1 and TRBJ1-6; D might be TRBD1 (5 bases). Sequencing was performed on naive CD4+ T cells sorted from blood. Sample subset: CD45RA+ positively selected. The sequence was obtained from a man between 18 and 35 years old in good health. The CDR3 spells CASSPSPGVNSPLHF. The CDR3 DNA follows: TGCGCCAGCAGCCCCTCCCCGGGGGTAAATTCACCCCTCCACTTT.